Presented here are 2 T cell receptor beta chains from one specimen sequenced in a study of T cell responses to AZD1222 COVID-19 vaccine. Here immunoSEQ multiplex PCR was the method, and the copy in TCRdb shows in-frame clones only, minus some. The sample contains fewer than 30,000 clones, around 80% of which appear only once. The material was peripheral blood, obtained on day 0 of AZD1222 vaccination. The source is an adult in good health.

This chain links TRBV24-1 with TRBJ2-3; 8 positions match TRBD2. CDR3 size: 17 residues. Germline trimming cut 4 bases from V and 3 bases from J; bases unmatched to any gene: 11. Germline V gene lookup returns CDR1 KGHDR and CDR2 SFDVKD. The CDR3 reads CATSDHMAGGGTDTQYF. In DNA, the CDR3 is TGTGCCACCAGTGACCATATGGCGGGAGGTGGGACAGATACGCAGTATTTT.

The rearrangement joins TRBV28 to TRBJ2-7; TRBD1 matches at 7 bases. The CDR3 is 14 amino acids. V shed 4 bases and J 2 bases; nucleotides not matched to a gene: 5. Germline-derived CDR1 and CDR2 are MDHEN and SYDVKM. The CDR3 loop is CASSSPQGTYEQYV. For the CDR3, the DNA is TGTGCCAGCAGTTCCCCACAGGGGACCTACGAGCAGTACGTC.